The 25 T cell receptor beta chains below were found in one sample sequenced in a study of early T cells in non-severe SARS-CoV-2 infection. One entry per CDR3 protein results from TCRdb running MiXCR on the 5' RACE reads. The sample gives around 68,000 distinct CDR3 sequences, around 12% of which show up once; about 1.3% is in the top ten. The sample was whole blood, taken at baseline. These receptors all come from an adult who was a healthcare worker with PCR-confirmed SARS-CoV-2 infection or an uninfected control (not recorded which).

This clonotype was recorded at least ten times. The genes are TRBV18 and TRBJ2-3, with a weak D call TRBD2 (6 bases). Germline CDR1 reads KGHSH; CDR2 reads LQKENI. The CDR3 totals 16 residues. V gave up 3 bases and J gave up 6 bases, with 19 bases separating them. CDR3 in DNA: TGTGCCAGCTCACCCCCACGGGGAGAGGAGGGTGATACGCAGTATTTT. Amino acid sequence: CASSPPRGEEGDTQYF.

The DNA for the CDR3 is TGTGCCAGCAGTTACCCGGGACTAGCGGGAGGGCGGAAGAGTGATGAGCAGTTCTTC. This translates into CASSYPGLAGGRKSDEQFF. The chain joins TRBV6-6 to TRBJ2-1; 16 nucleotides agree with TRBD2. Germline loops: CDR1 MNHNY, CDR2 SVGAGI (reference sequence). With V trimmed by 2 bases and J by 8 bases, 12 bases remained unmatched. The CDR3 runs 19 residues.

This clonotype came up a few times. The CDR3 nucleotides read TGTGCCAGCAGTTACTCGCAGCGGGGGCAGGCCCGGGTCAATCAGCCCCAGCATTTT. Protein sequence: CASSYSQRGQARVNQPQHF. V gene TRBV6-2 or TRBV6-3 combines with J gene TRBJ1-5; a possible D gene is TRBD1 (6 bases). Germline loops: CDR1 MNHEY, CDR2 SVGEGT. This CDR3 is built from 19 residues. V dropped 0 bases and J dropped 3 bases, with 21 bases sitting between them.

This clonotype was recorded a few times. The rearrangement uses TRBV19 and TRBJ2-3; D not certain. The CDR3 is made up of 14 amino acids. Trimming pared 0 bases from V and 5 bases from J, leaving 9 bases between. Germline V CDR1 and CDR2: LNHDA, SQIVND (reference sequence). DNA of the CDR3: TGTGCCAGTAGTATAGATGCTCGCCGAGATACGCAGTATTTT. Its translation: CASSIDARRDTQYF.

This clonotype appeared a few times. V and J are TRBV27 and TRBJ2-7; 12 nucleotides align to TRBD2. Germline V CDR1 and CDR2: MNHEY, SMNVEV (reference sequence). This CDR3 is 16 amino acids long. The junction had 7 bases not matched to a gene; V was cut back by 5 bases and J by 2 bases. The CDR3 here is CASSISTSGGAYEQYF. In DNA form, the CDR3 reads TGTGCCAGCAGTATCTCGACTAGCGGGGGTGCCTACGAGCAGTACTTC.

The CDR3 is CASSRETGVSDTQYF. The DNA of the CDR3 is TGTGCCAGCAGCAGGGAGACAGGGGTGTCTGATACGCAGTATTTT. This chain uses TRBV21-1 with TRBJ2-3; TRBD1, the table's D call, was not compared with the DNA. TRBV21-1 constitutes a pseudogene. The CDR3 sequence is 15 residues long.

This clonotype occurred many times. The chain combines TRBV3-1 with TRBJ2-2; D is possibly TRBD2 (6 bases). The germline CDR1 and CDR2 sequences are LGHDT and YNNKEL (reference sequence). This CDR3 has 14 amino acids. V gave up 1 base and J gave up 7 bases, with 10 bases separating them. In DNA form, the CDR3 reads TGTGCCAGCAGCCAAGTGGGGGGTCACGGGGAGCTGTTTTTT. This translates into CASSQVGGHGELFF.

This clonotype showed up just a few times. V gene TRBV30 combines with J gene TRBJ1-6; D gene ambiguous. Trimming removed 4 bases at V and 6 bases at J, with 10 bases between. Germline-derived CDR1 and CDR2 are GTSNPN and SVGIG (reference sequence). The CDR3 is 13 residues long. The CDR3 bases are TGTGCCTGGACTCCGGACTTTAATTCACCCCTCCACTTT. It encodes CAWTPDFNSPLHF.

Note on this clonotype: The junction differs from germline at one of its ends, possibly a read error. The chain couples TRBV27 to TRBJ2-7; the D gene is possibly TRBD2 (6 bases). Germline V gene data show CDR1 as MNHEY and CDR2 as SMNVEV (reference sequence). This CDR3 is built from 14 residues. In nucleotides, the CDR3 is TGTGCCAGCAGTTTAGCGGGGCTCTCCCACGAGCAGTACTTC. It encodes CASSLAGLSHEQYF.

This clonotype was found a few times. This chain connects TRBV20-1 to TRBJ1-5, with D perhaps TRBD1 (5 bases). With 6 bases removed from V and 4 bases from J, the gap between germline ends came to 16 bases. The CDR3 runs to 14 residues. CDR1 and CDR2 (germline): DFQATT, SNEGSKA (reference sequence). The CDR3 loop reads CSAALGTANQPQHF. The CDR3 DNA sequence: TGCAGTGCCGCGCTGGGGACGGCAAATCAGCCCCAGCATTTT.

The chain is built from TRBV5-5 and TRBJ2-7; tentative D call: TRBD2 (6 bases). Per the germline V gene, CDR1 is SGHKS and CDR2 is YYEKEE (reference sequence). The length of the CDR3 is 14 residues. V shed 6 bases and J shed 2 bases, with 15 bases lying between them. The CDR3 loop reads CASTLGGRPYEQYF. In DNA, the CDR3 is TGTGCCAGCACCCTGGGAGGCCGCCCCTACGAGCAGTACTTC.

The chain couples TRBV20-1 to TRBJ1-3; no clear D gene. Per germline, CDR1 DFQATT and CDR2 SNEGSKA (reference sequence). The CDR3 loop spans 14 amino acids. Trimming shortened V by 0 bases and J by 0 bases, and 6 bases separated the two germline ends. For the CDR3, the DNA is TGCAGTGCTAGAGACTCAACCTCTGGAAACACCATATATTTT. It yields the protein CSARDSTSGNTIYF.

This sequence joins TRBV5-5 and TRBJ1-2; 10 nucleotides align to TRBD1. The ends lost 3 bases at V and 4 bases at J; junction bases unmatched: 3. Germline V gene sequence: CDR1 SGHKS, CDR2 YYEKEE (reference sequence). The CDR3 sequence is 14 residues long. The CDR3 is CASSSDRGAYGYTF. CDR3 nucleotides: TGTGCCAGCAGCTCGGACAGGGGGGCCTATGGCTACACCTTC.

This clonotype was seen ten or more times. The chain is built from TRBV20-1 and TRBJ1-2; a weak D match, TRBD1 (5 bases). Trimming stripped 2 bases from V and 3 bases from J, with 10 bases between. The CDR3 loop spans 13 amino acids. Germline CDR1 and CDR2: DFQATT and SNEGSKA (reference sequence). CDR3 loop: CSARFGTDYGYTF. The CDR3 nucleotides read TGCAGTGCTAGATTTGGGACTGACTATGGCTACACCTTC.

The CDR3 DNA follows: TGCGCCAGCAGCTTGGAGGGGCCTGACACCGGGGAGCTGTTTTTT. Protein sequence: CASSLEGPDTGELFF. V is TRBV5-1 and J is TRBJ2-2, with D possibly matching TRBD1 (5 bases). CDR3 length: 15 amino acids. From germline, CDR1 is SGHRS and CDR2 YFSETQ. The V end lost 0 bases, the J end lost 3 bases, and 9 bases lay between the germline ends.

This clonotype was observed at least ten times. The J gene is TRBJ1-2, the V gene TRBV19; a possible D gene is TRBD1 (5 bases). Trimming removed 3 bases from V and 3 bases from J, with 11 bases in between. CDR3 length equals 14 residues. Germline CDR1 reads LNHDA; CDR2 reads SQIVND (reference sequence). CDR3 sequence (DNA): TGTGCCAGTAGTATTCGTACAGGATACTATGGCTACACCTTC. Protein product: CASSIRTGYYGYTF.

The gene calls are TRBV6-2 or TRBV6-3 and TRBJ2-7, with TRBD1 as a possible D gene (6 bases). This CDR3 is built from 14 residues. With 2 bases removed from V and 2 bases from J, the gap between germline ends came to 10 bases. Germline CDR1 reads MNHEY; CDR2 reads SVGEGT. The DNA of the CDR3 is TGTGCCAGCAGTTACCAGGACAGACCCTACGAGCAGTACTTC. This translates into CASSYQDRPYEQYF.

This clonotype was picked up many times. The gene calls are TRBV6-1 and TRBJ1-1; possible D gene TRBD1, 6 bases. Deletions cut 2 bases from V and 4 bases from J, with 17 bases between. Germline loops: CDR1 MNHNS, CDR2 SASEGT. The CDR3 spans 16 residues. The CDR3 reads CASSEYRVDWFTEAFF. Written as DNA, the CDR3 is TGTGCCAGCAGTGAATACAGGGTGGACTGGTTCACTGAAGCTTTCTTT.

This clonotype was counted once. The V gene is TRBV27, the J gene TRBJ2-2, with 8 nucleotides matching TRBD1. After removal of 0 bases from V and 1 base from J, the junction contained 10 bases not matched to a gene. CDR3 length equals 19 residues. Germline CDR1 reads MNHEY; CDR2 reads SMNVEV (reference sequence). Here the CDR3 DNA reads TGTGCCAGCAGTTTATCCCGACAGATGACAGGGGTGAACACCGGGGAGCTGTTTTTT. Translated: CASSLSRQMTGVNTGELFF.

This clonotype was counted between two and nine times. CDR3 DNA: TGTGCCAGCAGCTTAGACAGGACAGGACAGTATTTT. It specifies CASSLDRTGQYF. This chain joins TRBV7-2 and TRBJ2-3, with 7 positions matching TRBD1. Trimming took 1 base from V and 12 from J; bases not matched to a gene: 4. In germline, CDR1 is SGHTA, CDR2 FQGNSA. This CDR3 is built from 12 residues.

The rearrangement uses TRBV27 and TRBJ1-6; TRBD1 matches 7 bases. The CDR3 spans 14 residues. J was trimmed by 10 bases and V by 7 bases; bases with no gene match: 10. CDR1 and CDR2 from the germline V gene are MNHEY and SMNVEV (reference sequence). The CDR3 is CASTLIQGTSPLHF. Here the CDR3 DNA reads TGTGCCAGCACCCTCATACAGGGGACCTCACCCCTCCACTTT.

The V and J genes are TRBV20-1 and TRBJ1-3; possible D gene TRBD1, 6 bases. The CDR3 sequence is 14 residues long. Between the trimmed V and J ends, which lost 3 bases and 0 bases, there was a span of 9 bases. The germline V gene has CDR1 DFQATT and CDR2 SNEGSKA (reference sequence). CDR3 residues: CSARRDTSGNTIYF. CDR3 in DNA: TGCAGTGCTAGGCGGGACACCTCTGGAAACACCATATATTTT.

The chain recombines TRBV13 with TRBJ2-1, with D tentatively TRBD1 or TRBD2 (5 bases each). The germline V gene has CDR1 PRHDT and CDR2 FYEKMQ (reference sequence). The CDR3 has 16 amino acids. V gave up 2 bases and J gave up 0 bases, with 11 bases separating them. The CDR3 nucleotides read TGTGCCAGCAGCTTACTCACGAGGGGCTCCTACAATGAGCAGTTCTTC. Encoded protein: CASSLLTRGSYNEQFF. Based on the CDR3 plus reference TRBV13 and TRBJ2-1, the full variable domain is AAGVIQSPRHLIKEKRETATLKCYPIPRHDTVYWYQQGPGQDPQFLISFYEKMQSDKGSIPDRFSAQQFSDYHSELNMSSLELGDSALYFCASSLLTRGSYNEQFFGPGTRLTVL.

This chain joins TRBV7-2 and TRBJ1-5; D is undetermined. Germline V gene lookup returns CDR1 SGHTA and CDR2 FQGNSA. V lost 3 bases and J 2 bases, leaving 8 bases between the germline ends. This CDR3 has 14 amino acids. For the CDR3, the DNA is TGTGCCAGCAGCTTCCGCTCGGGCAATCAGCCCCAGCATTTT. It yields the protein CASSFRSGNQPQHF.

This clonotype was seen repeatedly, ten times or more. Relative to the germline gene, one junction end is altered; a read error may explain this. The rearrangement links TRBV20-1 to TRBJ2-7; D could derive from TRBD1 or TRBD2 (5 bases each). This CDR3 contains 11 residues. Looked up from germline, CDR1 is DFQATT and CDR2 is SNEGSKA (reference sequence). This CDR3 is CSARDRPGTIF. CDR3 nucleotide sequence: TGCAGTGCTAGAGATCGGCCAGGGACGATCTTC.